Shown below are 6 T cell receptor beta chains from a single sample sequenced in a study of blood T cells in healthy people across ages. Next came a second PCR, run for roughly 7 to 12 cycles, which used a sample-barcoded 5' primer along with a J-beta primer mix. One entry per CDR3 protein results from TCRdb running MiXCR on the 5' RACE reads. Of 1.5 million to 2 million distinct CDR3 sequences listed, 28% are singletons. What was sequenced was blood. Receptor source: a woman aged 30 to 39 in good health.

A few counts support this clonotype. The CDR3 DNA sequence: TGCAGCGCCGCCCCCGATGAAGGCAATGAGCAGTTCTTC. Translation gives CSAAPDEGNEQFF. This chain joins TRBV29-1 and TRBJ2-1; D is uncertain. CDR1 and CDR2 from the germline V gene are SQVTM and ANQGSEA. The V and J ends lost 7 bases and 6 bases respectively, with 16 bases between them. The CDR3 loop spans 13 amino acids.

This clonotype was detected only a few times. CDR3 loop: CASSLLNSVGPSNQPQHF. CDR3 DNA: TGTGCCAGCTCGCTTTTGAATAGCGTCGGACCTAGCAATCAGCCCCAGCATTTT. The chain is built from TRBV18 and TRBJ1-5, with D unclear. Germline V gene sequence: CDR1 KGHSH, CDR2 LQKENI. V was clipped by 6 bases and J by 0 bases, with 21 bases between them. The CDR3 runs to 18 residues.

This clonotype was counted at least ten times. V usage is TRBV25-1 and J usage is TRBJ2-1; TRBD2 might be the D (6 bases). This CDR3 has 15 amino acids. The germline CDR1 and CDR2 sequences are MGHDK and SYGVNS. With 1 base removed from V and 7 bases from J, the gap between germline ends came to 14 bases. This CDR3 is CASSELGRAGNEQFF. CDR3 DNA: TGTGCCAGCAGTGAATTGGGCAGGGCGGGAAATGAGCAGTTCTTC.

The chain has TRBV7-2 and TRBJ2-7; 7 nucleotides agree with TRBD1. J was trimmed by 1 base and V by 3 bases; bases with no gene match: 9. Germline CDR1 is SGHTA and CDR2 is FQGNSA. The CDR3 has 16 amino acids. As DNA, the CDR3 is TGTGCCAGCAGCTTTGGGTATACGACAGGGTCCTACGAGCAGTACTTC. Amino acid sequence: CASSFGYTTGSYEQYF.

Remarks on this clonotype: A much larger clone differs from this one at a single base, so this may be a read error. This chain connects TRBV5-6 to TRBJ2-5; D remains ambiguous. The CDR3 length is 15 residues. Between the trimmed V and J ends, which lost 6 bases and 1 base, there was a span of 16 bases. Per germline, CDR1 SGHDT and CDR2 YYEEEE. Here the CDR3 reads CASNSLLVPQETQYF. The CDR3 DNA is TGTGCCAGCAACTCGCTACTGGTCCCCCAAGAGACCCAGTACTTC.

The rearrangement links TRBV6-5 to TRBJ2-5, with 9 bases that match TRBD2. This CDR3 has 16 residues. The V and J ends lost 6 bases and 5 bases, in that order; junction bases with no gene match: 13. Germline V gene data show CDR1 as MNHEY and CDR2 as SVGAGI. For the CDR3, the DNA is TGTGCCAGCAGCCAATTTACGTGGAGCGGGAGGGAGACCCAGTACTTC. It is translated as CASSQFTWSGRETQYF.